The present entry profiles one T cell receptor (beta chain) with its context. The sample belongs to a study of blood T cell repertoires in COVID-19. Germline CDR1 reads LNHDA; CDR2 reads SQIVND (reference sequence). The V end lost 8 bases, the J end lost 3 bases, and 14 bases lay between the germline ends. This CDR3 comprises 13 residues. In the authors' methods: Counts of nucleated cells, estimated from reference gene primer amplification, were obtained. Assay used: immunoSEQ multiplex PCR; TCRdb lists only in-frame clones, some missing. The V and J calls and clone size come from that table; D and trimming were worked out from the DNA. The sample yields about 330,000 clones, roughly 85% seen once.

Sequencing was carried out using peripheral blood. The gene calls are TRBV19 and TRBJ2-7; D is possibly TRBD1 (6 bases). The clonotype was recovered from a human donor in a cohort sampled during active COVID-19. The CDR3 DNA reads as TGTGCCAGTGGGTCCGGGACACTCTACGAGCAGTACTTC. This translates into CASGSGTLYEQYF.